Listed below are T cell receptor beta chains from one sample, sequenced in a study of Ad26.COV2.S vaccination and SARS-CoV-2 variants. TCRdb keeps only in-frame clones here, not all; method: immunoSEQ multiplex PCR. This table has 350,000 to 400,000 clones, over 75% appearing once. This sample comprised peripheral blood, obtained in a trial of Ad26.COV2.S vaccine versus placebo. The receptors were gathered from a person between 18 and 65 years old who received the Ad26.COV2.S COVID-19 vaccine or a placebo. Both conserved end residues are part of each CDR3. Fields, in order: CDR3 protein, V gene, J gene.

CDR3: CASSFQGYSYNEQFF; V: TRBV28; J: TRBJ2-1
CDR3: CASSLTPLTGELFF; V: TRBV27; J: TRBJ2-2
CDR3: CASSSGLNTGELFF; V: TRBV5-4; J: TRBJ2-2
CDR3: CASSLTGAARNYGYTF; V: TRBV5-1; J: TRBJ1-2
CDR3: CASSLVGGGTNEKLFF; V: TRBV27; J: TRBJ1-4
CDR3: CASGEGYGYTF; V: TRBV28; J: TRBJ1-2
CDR3: CASSLAIQRGGNTIYF; V: TRBV7-2; J: TRBJ1-3
CDR3: CASSPTVRGATTETQYF; V: TRBV28; J: TRBJ2-5
CDR3: CASSFPAGFSTDTQYF; V: TRBV28; J: TRBJ2-3
CDR3: CASGLAPLYEQYF; V: TRBV28; J: TRBJ2-7
CDR3: CASSIFQVASSYNEQFF; V: TRBV19; J: TRBJ2-1
CDR3: CATSDSPGQGKHEQFF; V: TRBV24-1; J: TRBJ2-1
CDR3: CASSVGGGDGYTF; V: TRBV7-2; J: TRBJ1-2
CDR3: CASSPLGPGGPGELFF; V: TRBV4-2; J: TRBJ2-2
CDR3: CASGAYSNQPQHF; V: TRBV12-5; J: TRBJ1-5
CDR3: CASSVGLAEETQYF; V: TRBV9; J: TRBJ2-5
CDR3: CAWSISGGSYEQYF; V: TRBV30; J: TRBJ2-7
CDR3: CASSDSGRASNEQFF; V: TRBV6-2/TRBV6-3; J: TRBJ2-1
CDR3: CASSLGGLAGLQETQYF; V: TRBV5-1; J: TRBJ2-5
CDR3: CASSPSGRAYEQYF; V: TRBV7-9; J: TRBJ2-7
CDR3: CASTPGSLNEQFF; V: TRBV11-2; J: TRBJ2-1
CDR3: CASSSLSGADTQYF; V: TRBV7-9; J: TRBJ2-3
CDR3: CASSRPLIGMYEQYF; V: TRBV2; J: TRBJ2-7
CDR3: CASNRGLAGGTVEQYF; V: TRBV2; J: TRBJ2-7